The 3 T cell receptor beta chains below come from one sample, sequenced in a study of neoadjuvant anti-PD-1 for oral cavity cancer. The time point here: after neoadjuvant nivolumab, at surgical resection. TCRdb's table, derived via immunoSEQ multiplex PCR, lists solely in-frame clones and lacks some. This repertoire shows 13,000 to 15,000 clones, 60% to 80% found once; its top ten account for about 3%. This sample comprised PBMCs, obtained after nivolumab (anti-PD-1) treatment. The receptor source for this set is a person aged 40 to 85 with oral cavity squamous cell carcinoma.

The J gene is TRBJ1-2, the V gene TRBV10-3; 9 bases map to TRBD1. This CDR3 is built from 14 residues. The germline V gene has CDR1 ENHRY and CDR2 SYGVKD. J lost 8 bases, V lost 7 bases, and 11 bases had no gene match. CDR3 protein: CAIIADRGGDGYTF. DNA of the CDR3: TGTGCCATCATTGCGGACAGGGGAGGGGACGGCTACACCTTC.

J is TRBJ1-5 and V is TRBV7-9; tentative D call: TRBD1 (5 bases). CDR1 and CDR2 (germline): SEHNR, FQNEAQ (reference sequence). The CDR3 contains 13 residues. Trimming stripped 1 base from V and 7 bases from J, with 8 bases between. The DNA for the CDR3 is TGTGCCAGCAGCTTAGGGGGGGACCAGCCCCAGCATTTT. Residues: CASSLGGDQPQHF. Complete variable domain (other parts from reference TRBV7-9 and TRBJ1-5): DTGVSQNPRHKITKRGQNVTFRCDPISEHNRLYWYRQTLGQGPEFLTYFQNEAQLEKSRLLSDRFSAERPKGSFSTLEIQRTEQGDSAMYLCASSLGGDQPQHFGDGTRLSIL.

This sequence joins TRBV27 and TRBJ2-1; no firm D call. The germline V gene encodes CDR1 MNHEY and CDR2 SMNVEV (reference sequence). This CDR3 spans 13 amino acids. Trimming left V 6 bases short and J 9 bases short, with 15 bases between. The CDR3 DNA reads as TGTGCCAGCAGCTTCCTCTCCTGGACTGAGCAGTTCTTC. This codes for CASSFLSWTEQFF.